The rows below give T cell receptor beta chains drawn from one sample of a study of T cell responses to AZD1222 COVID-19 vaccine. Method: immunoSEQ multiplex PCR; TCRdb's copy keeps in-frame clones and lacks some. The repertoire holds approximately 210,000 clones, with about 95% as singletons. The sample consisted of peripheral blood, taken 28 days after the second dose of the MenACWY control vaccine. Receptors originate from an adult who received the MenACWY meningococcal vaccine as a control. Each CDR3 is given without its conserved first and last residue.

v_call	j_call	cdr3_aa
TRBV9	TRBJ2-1	ASSVVGGGPGLAVPYNEQF
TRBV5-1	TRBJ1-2	ASSLLGQGIDSYGYT
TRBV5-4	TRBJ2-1	ASSHLGQLEQF
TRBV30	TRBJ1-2	AYTRGALLDGYT
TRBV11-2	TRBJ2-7	ASSLDRVYEQY
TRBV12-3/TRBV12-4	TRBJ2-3	ASRSGSRSQY
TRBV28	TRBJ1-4	ASSLPDTNEKLF
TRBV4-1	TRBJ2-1	ASGVQNEQF
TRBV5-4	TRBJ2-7	ASSPGGTPYEQY
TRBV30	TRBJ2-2	ACPFDGELF
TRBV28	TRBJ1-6	ASSFSGATTPLH
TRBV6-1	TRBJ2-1	ASSGGQGATYNEQF
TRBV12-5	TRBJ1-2	ASGSGGGLDYYGYT
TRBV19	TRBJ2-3	ASSNPASGTDTQY
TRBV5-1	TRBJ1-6	ASSEFLSYNSPLH
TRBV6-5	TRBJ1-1	ASSYHRGVGGTEAF
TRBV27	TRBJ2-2	ASSLRRGEAGELF
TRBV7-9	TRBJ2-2	ASSPRRGGGELF